This TCR beta chain was captured by sequencing in a study of regulatory T cells in long-lasting Graves disease (dated by TCRdb to the early 2020s). General notes on the study: In the newly diagnosed Graves' disease group, patients had been taking antithyroid drugs for less than 3 months. Peripheral blood TCR sequencing and RNA sequencing compared persistent Graves' disease patients with newly diagnosed Graves' disease patients. The study was registered as a clinical trial and conducted in China. A total of around 35 samples underwent TCR sequencing: around 13 from persistent and approximately 20 from newly diagnosed Graves' disease patients. Study-wide conclusions, independent of this receptor: A larger number of public clonotypes was shared among persistent patients (2,741) than among newly diagnosed patients (approximately 1,000). The small sample size was acknowledged by the authors as a limitation that may reduce accuracy. Compared with newly diagnosed patients, patients with persistent Graves' disease had lower TCR Shannon entropy and fewer highly expanded clones, which suggests clonal expansion. The study examined only peripheral blood because the primary lesion, thyroid tissue, could not be accessed. Persistent disease showed preferential use of TRBV28, TRBJ1-2 and TRBJ2-5, whereas newly diagnosed disease favored TRBV20-1 and TRBJ2-1. Sequencing and analysis were limited to the TCR beta chain.

At least ten counts were recorded for this clonotype. There is no known antigen for this receptor. No base quality information exists; no much larger clone differs at one position. The library relied on multiplex PCR. Sequencer: Illumina HiSeq 4000. iRepertoire HTBI primers and Arm-PCR amplification of CDR3 regions were used to construct TCR beta libraries. Before sequencing, the PCR products underwent gel purification. The paper's processing steps were these. Across samples, about 64 TRBV and roughly 15 TRBJ segments were identified and used for gene usage analysis of CDR3 amino acid clonotypes. COPE and FqMerger were used to merge filtered high-quality paired reads into contigs. BLAST was used to align contigs to IMGT TRBV, TRBD and TRBJ reference genes, and CDR3 was defined according to IMGT. Clonotypes above 0.1% frequency were classified as highly expanded clones. Repertoire diversity was measured by Shannon entropy, and V-J evenness by the Gini coefficient. Public clonotypes were defined as clonotypes shared by more than one individual. In-frame beta chains were kept once TCRdb had trimmed the public reads at Q25 with fastp and called clones with MiXCR. Each entry is one CDR3 protein sequence, shown with its most common DNA and genes. V and J calls and clone size were set by TCRdb, not the authors. Counted in this sample were some 250,000 distinct CDR3 sequences; just over 20% of them appeared once. 14% of the sample is taken by the ten largest.

From a lookup of the germline V gene, CDR1 and CDR2 are SGHNT and YENEEA. There are 15 amino acids in the CDR3, from cysteine to phenylalanine inclusive. Just CDR3 DNA is preserved here, 45 bases in frame from base 1. The V and J ends are trimmed by 4 bases and 1 base, leaving 12 bases between them. The time point label on this specimen signifies: newly diagnosed GD, antithyroid drugs for less than 3 months. For both TCR sequencing and RNA sequencing, RNA was extracted from PBMCs using TRIzol. The diagnosis of Graves' disease followed American Thyroid Association guidelines. Recruitment of patients was carried out at an endocrinology department in Xi'an, China. Each patient gave around 9 milliliters of peripheral blood, collected in an EDTA anticoagulant tube. PBMCs were isolated by Ficoll Paque Plus density gradient separation without further T cell sorting. An Agilent 2100 Bioanalyzer and agarose gel were used to check RNA quality, and a NanoDrop 2000 was used to measure RNA concentration.

The chain is assembled from TRBV11-3 and TRBJ2-3; the D gene remains uncertain. The sequence came from a female donor with Graves disease. Here the sequenced sample was peripheral blood mononuclear cells (PBMCs), taken at new diagnosis, from a patient treated with antithyroid drugs. The DNA sequence is given as TGTGCCAGCAGCTCCTATCGGGTGGGCACAGATACGCAGTATTTT. This encodes CASSSYRVGTDTQYF.